These 24 T cell receptor beta chains share one sample of origin, sequenced in a study of shared T cell receptors in the human thymus. The protocol was immunoSEQ multiplex PCR, while the TCRdb copy is restricted to in-frame clones and leaves out a portion. This sample has more than 550,000 clones; around 87% occur once, and the top ten carry more than 0.009%. These data were likewise used in another study, on human thymus T cells.

Specimen: thymocytes. The source is a boy in the first two years of life with a congenital heart defect.

In this sample, this clone turned up once. The V and J genes are TRBV6-5 and TRBJ1-5, with a weak D call TRBD1 (6 bases). The germline gives CDR1 MNHEY, CDR2 SVGAGI. The CDR3 length is 15 residues. The V end was cut by 2 bases, the J end by 3 bases, with 11 bases between. The CDR3 region has the DNA TGTGCCAGCAGTTACGGGGGACACCTCAATCAGCCCCAGCATTTT. Protein product: CASSYGGHLNQPQHF.

The chain combines TRBV21-1 with TRBJ2-1; TRBD2 is taken as the D call from the table, unchecked against the DNA. TRBV21-1 is marked as a pseudogene. The CDR3 runs 16 residues. The CDR3 loop is CASSKPSGGLYNEQFF. The CDR3 DNA is TGTGCCAGCAGCAAACCTAGCGGGGGTCTATACAATGAGCAGTTCTTC.

The table lists this clone with a count of one. The chain carries TRBV4-3 and TRBJ1-4; perhaps TRBD1 as D (6 bases). The CDR3 contains 15 residues. V shed 4 bases and J shed 7 bases, with 16 bases lying between them. Germline V gene lookup returns CDR1 LGHNA and CDR2 YSLEER. CDR3: CASSPGGGAAEKLFF. The CDR3 nucleotides read TGCGCCAGCAGCCCGGGGGGGGGCGCGGCTGAAAAACTGTTTTTT.

The V call is TRBV5-6, the J call TRBJ1-2, with D perhaps matching TRBD1 (6 bases). This CDR3 has 16 residues. The V end was cut by 4 bases, the J end by 8 bases, with 24 bases between. Germline loops: CDR1 SGHDT, CDR2 YYEEEE. This chain's CDR3 is CASSRDTGTLYCGYTF. CDR3 nucleotides: TGTGCCAGCAGCCGAGACACAGGGACCCTTTATTGCGGCTACACCTTC. Combining the CDR3 with reference TRBV5-6 and TRBJ1-2 gives the whole variable domain DAGVTQSPTHLIKTRGQQVTLRCSPKSGHDTVSWYQQALGQGPQFIFQYYEEEERQRGNFPDRFSGHQFPNYSSELNVNALLLGDSALYLCASSRDTGTLYCGYTFGSGTRLTVV.

The CDR3 is CAWSYSGTGPGELFF. The CDR3, as DNA: TGTGCCTGGAGTTACTCCGGGACAGGGCCCGGGGAGCTGTTTTTT. The rearrangement links TRBV30 to TRBJ2-2, with 9 bases identical to TRBD1. Trimming removed 2 bases from V and 6 bases from J; junction bases left unmatched: 7. The CDR3 contains 15 residues. Germline V gives CDR1 GTSNPN, CDR2 SVGIG (reference sequence). Full variable domain (outside the CDR3, taken from reference TRBV30 and TRBJ2-2): SQTIHQWPATLVQPVGSPLSLECTVEGTSNPNLYWYRQAAGRGLQLLFYSVGIGQISSEVPQNLSASRPQDRQFILSSKKLLLSDSGFYLCAWSYSGTGPGELFFGEGSRLTVL.

The genes are TRBV29-1 and TRBJ1-5; no clear D. The CDR3 consists of 13 residues. The V gene's germline CDR1 is SQVTM and CDR2 ANQGSEA. Between the trimmed V and J ends, which lost 2 bases and 7 bases, there was a span of 12 bases. The CDR3 DNA reads as TGCAGCGTTGAAAAAGGGCCGGGGCAGCCCCAGCATTTT. It codes for CSVEKGPGQPQHF.

The chain carries TRBV5-5 and TRBJ2-3; 12 positions agree with TRBD2. Germline-derived CDR1 and CDR2 are SGHKS and YYEKEE (reference sequence). J was trimmed by 7 bases and V by 4 bases; bases with no gene match: 10. This CDR3 contains 16 residues. CDR3 region: CASSPPLAGGIYTQYF. The DNA for the CDR3 is TGTGCCAGCAGCCCCCCCCTAGCGGGGGGGATCTATACGCAGTATTTT.

The gene calls are TRBV6-4 and TRBJ2-1; a weak D match, TRBD1 (6 bases). V was shortened by 0 bases and J by 8 bases, with 17 bases between the two germline ends. This CDR3 comprises 16 residues. In germline, CDR1 is MRHNA, CDR2 SNTAGT. The CDR3 nucleotides are TGTGCCAGCAGTGACTCGCCAGGGGCGTTCGTTGATGAGCAGTTCTTC. This translates into CASSDSPGAFVDEQFF.

The chain joins TRBV28 to TRBJ2-1; TRBD2 matches at 7 bases. Germline CDR1 reads MDHEN; CDR2 reads SYDVKM. V gave up 6 bases and J gave up 0 bases; unmatched junction bases: 5. CDR3 size: 15 residues. CDR3 sequence reads: CASRQRLASYNEQFF. Written as DNA, the CDR3 is TGTGCCAGCAGGCAAAGACTAGCCTCCTACAATGAGCAGTTCTTC.

This sequence joins TRBV4-1 and TRBJ2-7; the match to TRBD1 covers 9 bases. The CDR3 extends over 14 amino acids. Germline CDR1 MGHRA, CDR2 YSYEKL. V dropped 4 bases and J dropped 6; count of bases not matched to a gene: 7. The CDR3 protein is CASSPRGDRVEQYF. The CDR3, as DNA: TGCGCCAGCAGCCCAAGGGGGGACAGGGTCGAGCAGTACTTC.

This chain links TRBV20-1 with TRBJ2-1, with TRBD1 as a possible D gene (5 bases). V was pared by 6 bases and J by 8 bases, with 11 bases between. The CDR3 has 11 residues. Germline lookup yields CDR1 DFQATT and CDR2 SNEGSKA (reference sequence). CDR3 region: CSAGARDEQFF. The CDR3 bases are TGCAGTGCAGGGGCGCGTGATGAGCAGTTCTTC.

The J gene is TRBJ2-6, the V gene TRBV14, with a possible D match to TRBD2 (5 bases). The germline V and J ends were trimmed by 4 bases and 0 bases, with 16 bases remaining between them. CDR3 length equals 18 residues. The germline V gene encodes CDR1 SGHDN and CDR2 FVKESK. This chain's CDR3 is CASSRETVDLSGANVLTF. The CDR3 nucleotides read TGTGCCAGCAGCCGGGAGACGGTGGACCTCTCTGGGGCCAACGTCCTGACTTTC.

The V call is TRBV25-1, the J call TRBJ2-2, with TRBD2 as a possible D gene (6 bases). V lost 2 bases and J 3 bases, leaving 10 bases between the germline ends. The CDR3 totals 15 residues. Germline V CDR1 and CDR2: MGHDK, SYGVNS. The CDR3 is CASSEGGADTGELFF. CDR3 coding DNA: TGTGCCAGCAGTGAAGGAGGGGCAGACACCGGGGAGCTGTTTTTT.

The chain employs TRBV6-5 and TRBJ1-1, with 7 bases that match TRBD1. This CDR3 has 16 amino acids. Trimming took 0 bases from V and 7 from J; bases not matched to a gene: 11. The germline gives CDR1 MNHEY, CDR2 SVGAGI. The CDR3 sequence: CASSYSRLRGRSEAFF. The CDR3 coding sequence is TGTGCCAGCAGTTACTCGAGGCTCAGGGGGAGGAGTGAAGCTTTCTTT.

CDR3 protein: CASSVDRGSTDTQYF. CDR3 in DNA: TGTGCCAGCAGCGTAGATCGGGGGAGCACAGATACGCAGTATTTT. The chain carries TRBV9 and TRBJ2-3; possibly TRBD2 for D (6 bases). V shed 0 bases and J shed 0 bases, with 8 bases lying between them. The length of the CDR3 is 15 residues. Germline values: CDR1 SGDLS, CDR2 YYNGEE.

The chain carries TRBV6-1 and TRBJ1-2; tentatively, D is TRBD1 (6 bases). V was trimmed by 3 bases and J by 2 bases, leaving 16 bases between them. The germline V gene encodes CDR1 MNHNS and CDR2 SASEGT. This CDR3 has 16 residues. CDR3 nucleotide sequence: TGTGCCAGCAGTGAGACCTTACCGGGACAAAACTATGGCTACACCTTC. Its protein product is CASSETLPGQNYGYTF.

The genes are TRBV1 and TRBJ2-3; TRBD2 is taken as the D call from the table, unchecked against the DNA. TRBV1 constitutes a pseudogene. The CDR3 has 16 amino acids. The chain's CDR3 is CTSSQPRREDTDTQYF. Here the CDR3 DNA reads TGCACCAGCAGCCAGCCTCGGCGGGAGGACACAGATACGCAGTATTTT.

The genes are TRBV12-5 and TRBJ2-3; 11 bases match TRBD2. The germline gives CDR1 LGHNT, CDR2 FRNRAP. V lost 7 bases, J lost 1 base, and 13 bases stayed unmatched. The CDR3 runs to 18 residues. This CDR3 is CASAGSLAGGGRTDTQYF. DNA of the CDR3: TGTGCTAGTGCCGGCAGTCTAGCGGGAGGAGGTCGCACAGATACGCAGTATTTT.

V gene TRBV28 combines with J gene TRBJ2-5; 7 bases align to TRBD1. CDR1 is MDHEN, CDR2 SYDVKM, per germline. The CDR3 sequence is 13 residues long. Trimming at V came to 3 bases and at J to 6 bases, leaving 4 bases not matched to a gene. The CDR3 here is CASSFSGGKTQYF. The DNA of the CDR3 is TGTGCCAGCAGTTTCTCAGGGGGAAAGACCCAGTACTTC.

The chain is built from TRBV19 and TRBJ1-5; 10 bases align to TRBD1. J lost 0 bases, V lost 4 bases, and 12 bases had no gene match. CDR3 size: 19 residues. Germline loops: CDR1 LNHDA, CDR2 SQIVND (reference sequence). In nucleotides, the CDR3 is TGTGCCAGTAGTACCGGACAGGGGGGCAGGGGGTATAGCAATCAGCCCCAGCATTTT. It specifies CASSTGQGGRGYSNQPQHF.

Worth noting for this clone: Distinct nucleotide sequences in the sample also encode this CDR3. The chain has TRBV11-2 and TRBJ1-1; D is unresolved. There are 13 residues in the CDR3. Germline V CDR1 and CDR2: SGHAT, FQNNGV. V dropped 3 bases and J dropped 1 base, with 6 bases sitting between them. The DNA of the CDR3 is TGTGCCAGCAGCTTCTCGGGGAACACTGAAGCTTTCTTT. It is translated as CASSFSGNTEAFF.

This chain connects TRBV10-3 to TRBJ2-1; 10 nucleotides align to TRBD2. With 2 bases clipped from V and 0 bases from J, the junction kept 16 bases outside the gene matches. The CDR3 runs to 21 residues. Per germline, CDR1 ENHRY and CDR2 SYGVKD. DNA of the CDR3: TGTGCCATCAGTGAGCCGATTATAGCGGGGGGCCTATTATTCTCCTACAATGAGCAGTTCTTC. The encoded protein is CAISEPIIAGGLLFSYNEQFF.

This chain uses TRBV9 with TRBJ2-1, with TRBD1 matching 9 bases. CDR1 is SGDLS and CDR2 is YYNGEE in the germline V gene. This CDR3 is 14 amino acids long. The V segment lost 2 bases and the J segment 12 bases; nucleotides outside the gene matches: 9. The CDR3 DNA reads as TGTGCCAGCAGCGTCCGGGACAGGGAAATAGGGCAGTTCTTC. Protein: CASSVRDREIGQFF.

The V and J genes are TRBV28 and TRBJ2-2, with D possibly being TRBD2 (6 bases). In germline, CDR1 is MDHEN, CDR2 SYDVKM. V lost 2 bases, J lost 8 bases, and 6 bases lay in between. There are 12 residues in the CDR3. Here the CDR3 DNA reads TGTGCCAGCAGTTTAGCGGGGGGGGAGCTGTTTTTT. This gives the protein CASSLAGGELFF.